This T cell receptor (beta chain) was profiled in a study of cytomegalovirus exposure and HLA in healthy donors. Measured with immunoSEQ multiplex PCR; TCRdb has only the in-frame clones, and not every one. The sample has some 150,000 clones; 87% are singletons. Comments on this clone: Its antigen is not known.

The V gene's germline CDR1 is SGHKS and CDR2 YYEKEE (reference sequence). V was clipped by 1 base and J by 0 bases, with 19 bases between them. This CDR3 has 18 amino acids. Study-wide findings and caveats: In the 95 to 150 validation repertoires, a later analysis found that first-cohort TCR clusters tended to co-occur.

V usage is TRBV5-5 and J usage is TRBJ1-2; D gene ambiguous. This clonotype was obtained from a woman aged 25-40 years in good health and CMV-seronegative. The sample was PBMCs. The CDR3 is CASSLWRRWVDSNYGYTF. As DNA, the CDR3 is TGTGCCAGCAGCTTGTGGCGGAGGTGGGTTGACTCTAACTATGGCTACACCTTC.